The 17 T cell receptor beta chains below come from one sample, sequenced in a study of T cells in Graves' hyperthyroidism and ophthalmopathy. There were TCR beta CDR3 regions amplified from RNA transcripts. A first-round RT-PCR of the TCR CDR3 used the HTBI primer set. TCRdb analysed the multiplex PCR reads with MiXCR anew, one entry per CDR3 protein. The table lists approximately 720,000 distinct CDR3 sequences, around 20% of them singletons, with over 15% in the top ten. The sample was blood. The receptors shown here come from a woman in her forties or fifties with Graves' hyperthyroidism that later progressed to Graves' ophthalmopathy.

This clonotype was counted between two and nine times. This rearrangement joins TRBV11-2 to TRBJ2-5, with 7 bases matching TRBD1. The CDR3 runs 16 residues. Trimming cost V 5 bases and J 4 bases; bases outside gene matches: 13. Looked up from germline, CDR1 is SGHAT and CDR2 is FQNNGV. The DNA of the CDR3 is TGTGCCAGCAGCCCCCACACGGGAACAGGGGTAGAGACCCAGTACTTC. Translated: CASSPHTGTGVETQYF.

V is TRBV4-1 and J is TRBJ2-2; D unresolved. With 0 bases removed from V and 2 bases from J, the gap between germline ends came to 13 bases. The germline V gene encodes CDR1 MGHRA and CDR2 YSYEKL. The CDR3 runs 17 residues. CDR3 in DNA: TGCGCCAGCAGCCAAGATTTGAAACATCGAAACACCGGGGAGCTGTTTTTT. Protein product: CASSQDLKHRNTGELFF.

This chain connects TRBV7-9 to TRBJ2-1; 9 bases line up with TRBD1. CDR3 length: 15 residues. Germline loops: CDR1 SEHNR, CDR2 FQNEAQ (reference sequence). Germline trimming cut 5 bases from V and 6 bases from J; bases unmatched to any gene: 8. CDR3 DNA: TGTGCCAGCAGCCATCGGGACAGGGTTGGCAATGAGCAGTTCTTC. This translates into CASSHRDRVGNEQFF. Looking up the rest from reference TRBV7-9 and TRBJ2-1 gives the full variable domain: DTGVSQNPRHKITKRGQNVTFRCDPISEHNRLYWYRQTLGQGPEFLTYFQNEAQLEKSRLLSDRFSAERPKGSFSTLEIQRTEQGDSAMYLCASSHRDRVGNEQFFGPGTRLTVL.

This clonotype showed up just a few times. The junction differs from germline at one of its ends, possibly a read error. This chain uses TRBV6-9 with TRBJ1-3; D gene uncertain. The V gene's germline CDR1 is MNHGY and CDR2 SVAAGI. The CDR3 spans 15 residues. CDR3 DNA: TGTGCCAGCAGTTGGGAGGCACACTCTGTAAACACCATATATTTT. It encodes CASSWEAHSVNTIYF.

CDR3 nucleotide sequence: TGTGCCAGTAGTATTGGTTATGAAAAACTGTTTTTT. It encodes CASSIGYEKLFF. The chain links TRBV19 to TRBJ1-4; D gene uncertain. The CDR3 runs 12 residues. Germline CDR1 reads LNHDA; CDR2 reads SQIVND (reference sequence). V was clipped by 3 bases and J by 6 bases, with 5 bases between them.

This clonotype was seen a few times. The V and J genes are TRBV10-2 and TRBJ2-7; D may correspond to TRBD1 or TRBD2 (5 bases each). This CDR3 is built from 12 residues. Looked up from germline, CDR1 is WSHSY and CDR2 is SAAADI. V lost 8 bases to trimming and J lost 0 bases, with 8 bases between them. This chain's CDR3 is CASRDASYEQYF. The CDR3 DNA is TGCGCCAGCCGGGACGCCTCCTACGAGCAGTACTTC.

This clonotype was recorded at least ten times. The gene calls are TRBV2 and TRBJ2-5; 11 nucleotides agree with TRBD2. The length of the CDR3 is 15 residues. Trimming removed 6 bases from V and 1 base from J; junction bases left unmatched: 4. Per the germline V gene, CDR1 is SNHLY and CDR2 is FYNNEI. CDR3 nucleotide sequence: TGTGCCAGCAGCGGGACTAGCGGAATCCAAGAGACCCAGTACTTC. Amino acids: CASSGTSGIQETQYF.

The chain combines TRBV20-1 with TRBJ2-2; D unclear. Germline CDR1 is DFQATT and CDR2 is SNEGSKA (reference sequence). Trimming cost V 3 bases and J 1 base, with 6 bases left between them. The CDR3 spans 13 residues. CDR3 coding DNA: TGCAGTGCTAGCGTTCAGAACACCGGGGAGCTGTTTTTT. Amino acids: CSASVQNTGELFF.

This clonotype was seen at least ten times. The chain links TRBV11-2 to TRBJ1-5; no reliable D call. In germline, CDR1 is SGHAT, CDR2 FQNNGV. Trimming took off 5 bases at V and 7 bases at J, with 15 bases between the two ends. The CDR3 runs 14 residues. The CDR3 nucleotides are TGTGCCAGCAGCGCGACGTCGGGGAGGCAGCCCCAGCATTTT. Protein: CASSATSGRQPQHF.

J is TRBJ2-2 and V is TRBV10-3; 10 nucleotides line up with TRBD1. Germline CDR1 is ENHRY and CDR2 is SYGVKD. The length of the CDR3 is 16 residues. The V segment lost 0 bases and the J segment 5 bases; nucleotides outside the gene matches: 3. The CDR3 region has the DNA TGTGCCATCAGTGAGTCATGGACAGGGGGGACCGGGGAGCTGTTTTTT. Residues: CAISESWTGGTGELFF.

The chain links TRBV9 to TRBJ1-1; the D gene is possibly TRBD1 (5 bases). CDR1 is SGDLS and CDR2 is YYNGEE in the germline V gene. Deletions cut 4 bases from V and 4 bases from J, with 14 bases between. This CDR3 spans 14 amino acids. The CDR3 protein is CASSFTTGGTEAFF. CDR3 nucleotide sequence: TGTGCCAGCAGCTTCACAACGGGGGGCACTGAAGCTTTCTTT.

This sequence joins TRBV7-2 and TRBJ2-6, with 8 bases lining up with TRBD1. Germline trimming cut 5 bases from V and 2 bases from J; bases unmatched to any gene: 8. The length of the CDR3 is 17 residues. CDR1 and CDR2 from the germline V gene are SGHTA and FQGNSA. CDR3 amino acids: CASSLSQGAAGANVLTF. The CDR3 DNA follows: TGTGCCAGCAGCCTTTCCCAGGGGGCGGCTGGGGCCAACGTCCTGACTTTC.

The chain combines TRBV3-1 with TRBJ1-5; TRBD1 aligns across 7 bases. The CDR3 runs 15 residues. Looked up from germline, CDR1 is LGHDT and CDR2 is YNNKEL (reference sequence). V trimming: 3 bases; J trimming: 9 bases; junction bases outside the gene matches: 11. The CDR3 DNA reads TGTGCCAGCAGCCAGATGGGGACAGCGACAGGGCCCCAGCATTTT. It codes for CASSQMGTATGPQHF.

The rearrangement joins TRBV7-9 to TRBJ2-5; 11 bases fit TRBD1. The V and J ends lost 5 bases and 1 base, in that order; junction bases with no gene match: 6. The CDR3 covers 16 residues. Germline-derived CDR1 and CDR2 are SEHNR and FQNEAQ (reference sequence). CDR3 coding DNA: TGTGCCAGCAGCCCGGACAGGGGGCCGCTCCAAGAGACCCAGTACTTC. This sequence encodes CASSPDRGPLQETQYF.

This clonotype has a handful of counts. CDR3 residues: CASSFSTLYNSPLHF. CDR3 in DNA: TGTGCCAGCAGTTTCTCCACATTGTATAATTCACCCCTCCACTTT. The chain is built from TRBV6-5 and TRBJ1-6; the D is unclear. CDR3 length equals 15 residues. Trimming cost V 4 bases and J 4 bases, with 11 bases left between them. Germline assignment: CDR1 MNHEY and CDR2 SVGAGI.

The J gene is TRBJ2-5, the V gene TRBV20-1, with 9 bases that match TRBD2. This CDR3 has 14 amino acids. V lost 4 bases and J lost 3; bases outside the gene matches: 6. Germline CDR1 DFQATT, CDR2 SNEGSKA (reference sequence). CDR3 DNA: TGCAGTGCTAAAAATAGCGGGGGCAAAGAGACCCAGTACTTC. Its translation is CSAKNSGGKETQYF.

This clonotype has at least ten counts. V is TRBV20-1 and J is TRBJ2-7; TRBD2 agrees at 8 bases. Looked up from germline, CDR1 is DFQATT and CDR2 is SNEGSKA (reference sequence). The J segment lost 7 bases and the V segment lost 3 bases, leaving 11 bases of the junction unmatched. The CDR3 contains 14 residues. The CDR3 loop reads CSARAGGGPREQYF. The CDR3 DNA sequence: TGCAGTGCTAGGGCCGGCGGGGGGCCGAGGGAGCAGTACTTC.